One and the same sample provided the 23 T cell receptor beta chains below, sequenced in a study of T cells after yellow fever vaccination. TCRdb re-called the 5' RACE reads with MiXCR, one entry per CDR3 protein. The sample records a few hundred thousand distinct CDR3 sequences, roughly 4% being singletons. The specimen comprised PBMCs, sampled 5 days after the yellow fever booster vaccination. The receptors shown here come from a man in his late teens or twenties who received the YFV17D yellow fever vaccine.

This chain connects TRBV7-2 to TRBJ2-7, with a weak D call TRBD1 (6 bases). The V gene's germline CDR1 is SGHTA and CDR2 FQGNSA. Trimming removed 2 bases at V and 4 bases at J, with 15 bases between. This CDR3 has 15 amino acids. This CDR3 reads CASSLSQHRAYEQYF. Written as DNA, the CDR3 is TGTGCCAGCAGCTTAAGCCAGCACAGGGCGTACGAGCAGTACTTC.

This clonotype has a count of ten or more. The chain carries TRBV2 and TRBJ2-1; D unclear. V dropped 7 bases and J dropped 5 bases, with 15 bases sitting between them. There are 14 residues in the CDR3. Germline CDR1 reads SNHLY; CDR2 reads FYNNEI. The CDR3: CASMTSEIHNEQFF. CDR3 coding DNA: TGTGCCAGCATGACTTCTGAGATCCACAATGAGCAGTTCTTC.

The table lists this clonotype with many counts. The V gene is TRBV5-1, the J gene TRBJ2-7; 8 bases are shared with TRBD1. Per the germline V gene, CDR1 is SGHRS and CDR2 is YFSETQ. The CDR3 has 13 residues. With V trimmed by 4 bases and J by 6 bases, 6 bases remained unmatched. The CDR3 region is CASSIGQGREQYV. The CDR3 coding sequence is TGCGCCAGCAGCATAGGACAGGGTCGCGAGCAGTACGTC.

This clonotype was detected only a few times. The rearrangement joins TRBV9 to TRBJ2-5; tentatively, D is TRBD1 or TRBD2 (6 bases each). This CDR3 has 14 amino acids. Deletions cut 6 bases from V and 2 bases from J, with 14 bases between. CDR1 and CDR2 (germline): SGDLS, YYNGEE. Written as DNA, the CDR3 is TGTGCCAGCATGATGAGGGGGGCTCAAGAGACCCAGTACTTC. It codes for CASMMRGAQETQYF.

This clonotype has at least ten counts. V and J are TRBV6-5 and TRBJ2-3; 11 bases map to TRBD2. There are 19 residues in the CDR3. Germline CDR1 and CDR2: MNHEY and SVGAGI. The junction had 10 bases not matched to a gene; V was cut back by 0 bases and J by 2 bases. The CDR3 DNA reads TGTGCCAGCAGTTACTCGATCCCCACTAGCGGGGGCCTCACAGATACGCAGTATTTT. Residues: CASSYSIPTSGGLTDTQYF.

The V and J genes are TRBV6-5 and TRBJ1-5; no firm D call. V lost 7 bases, J lost 4 bases, and 11 bases lay in between. The CDR3 is 13 amino acids. Germline-derived CDR1 and CDR2 are MNHEY and SVGAGI. This CDR3 reads CASTPDGNQPQHF. As DNA, the CDR3 is TGTGCCAGCACCCCAGACGGGAATCAGCCCCAGCATTTT.

This clonotype was detected ten times or more. The V and J genes are TRBV2 and TRBJ2-2; D uncertain. Germline CDR1 reads SNHLY; CDR2 reads FYNNEI. This CDR3 is built from 13 residues. V lost 1 base, J lost 3 bases, and 3 bases lay in between. In nucleotides, the CDR3 is TGTGCCAGCAGTGAAGGACACACCGGGGAGCTGTTTTTT. Translating gives CASSEGHTGELFF.

Only a few counts were recorded for this clonotype. This chain uses TRBV4-1 with TRBJ1-4, with TRBD1 matching 10 bases. CDR3 length equals 16 residues. After removal of 4 bases from V and 6 bases from J, the junction contained 8 bases not matched to a gene. From germline, CDR1 is MGHRA and CDR2 YSYEKL. CDR3 sequence reads: CASSPRDRGLHEKLFF. The CDR3 bases are TGCGCCAGCAGCCCCAGGGACAGGGGCCTACATGAAAAACTGTTTTTT.

This clonotype was seen at least ten times. The genes are TRBV6-2 or TRBV6-3 and TRBJ2-7, with 7 bases lining up with TRBD1. J lost 0 bases, V lost 5 bases, and 16 bases had no gene match. CDR3 length: 18 residues. Germline V CDR1 and CDR2: MNHEY, SVGEGT. In nucleotides, the CDR3 is TGTGCCAGCAGTCCAGCGCCCCGGGACAGATTCTTCTCCTACGAGCAGTACGTC. Amino acids: CASSPAPRDRFFSYEQYV.

The V call is TRBV7-2, the J call TRBJ1-1, with TRBD1 as a possible D gene (5 bases). V dropped 4 bases and J dropped 1 base, with 13 bases sitting between them. Germline V gene data show CDR1 as SGHTA and CDR2 as FQGNSA. CDR3 length: 15 amino acids. The CDR3 spells CASSSMSQGNTEAFF. In nucleotides, the CDR3 is TGTGCCAGCAGCTCGATGTCCCAGGGGAACACTGAAGCTTTCTTT.

This chain links TRBV7-3 with TRBJ2-2; D is perhaps TRBD2 (6 bases). The ends were cut back, 5 bases at V and 3 bases at J, with 10 bases in the middle. In germline, CDR1 is SGHTA, CDR2 FQGTGA. This CDR3 region has 14 residues. The DNA of the CDR3 is TGTGCCAGCAGCGGAGGGTCACACACCGGGGAGCTGTTTTTT. Translating gives CASSGGSHTGELFF. Full variable domain (missing parts from reference TRBV7-3 and TRBJ2-2): GAGVSQTPSNKVTEKGKYVELRCDPISGHTALYWYRQSLGQGPEFLIYFQGTGAADDSGLPNDRFFAVRPEGSVSTLKIQRTERGDSAVYLCASSGGSHTGELFFGEGSRLTVL.

The chain links TRBV6-5 to TRBJ2-1; D is perhaps TRBD1 (5 bases). The CDR3 totals 13 residues. Trimming shortened V by 6 bases and J by 8 bases, and 14 bases separated the two germline ends. Per the germline V gene, CDR1 is MNHEY and CDR2 is SVGAGI. CDR3 nucleotides: TGTGCCAGCAGCCCCCAGGGTAGCCATGAGCAGTTCTTC. Its translation: CASSPQGSHEQFF.

This clonotype was seen a few times. The V gene is TRBV6-2 or TRBV6-3, the J gene TRBJ1-3; possibly TRBD1 for D (5 bases). CDR1 and CDR2 from the germline V gene are MNHEY and SVGEGT. The V end was cut by 6 bases, the J end by 3 bases, with 15 bases between. The CDR3 spans 15 residues. In DNA, the CDR3 is TGTGCCAGCAGCCAACCTACAGGATTTGGAAACACCATATATTTT. As protein: CASSQPTGFGNTIYF.

This clonotype has at least ten counts. The J gene is TRBJ2-1, the V gene TRBV5-5; 12 nucleotides align to TRBD2. Germline lookup yields CDR1 SGHKS and CDR2 YYEKEE (reference sequence). The V and J ends lost 3 bases and 8 bases, in that order; junction bases with no gene match: 6. This CDR3 comprises 15 residues. CDR3 sequence: CASSWTSGVGHEQFF. CDR3 in DNA: TGTGCCAGCAGCTGGACTAGCGGGGTCGGTCATGAGCAGTTCTTC.

This clonotype has at least ten counts. The chain carries TRBV27 and TRBJ1-1, with D tentatively TRBD1 (5 bases). The CDR3 runs to 13 residues. Germline CDR1 reads MNHEY; CDR2 reads SMNVEV (reference sequence). Trimming removed 7 bases from V and 4 bases from J, with 13 bases in between. CDR3 in DNA: TGTGCCAGCACCCCTGGGGGGAGCACTGAAGCTTTCTTT. Translating gives CASTPGGSTEAFF.

This clonotype was seen only a few times. J is TRBJ2-5 and V is TRBV18; 9 bases agree with TRBD1. The germline CDR1 and CDR2 sequences are KGHSH and LQKENI. V was pared by 4 bases and J by 3 bases, with 15 bases of the junction left unmatched. CDR3 length: 18 residues. In DNA, the CDR3 is TGTGCCAGCTCACAAGGGAACCCGGGACAGGGCCGAAAAGAGACCCAGTACTTC. Its protein is CASSQGNPGQGRKETQYF.

The chain recombines TRBV20-1 with TRBJ2-7, with a weak D call TRBD1 (6 bases). The CDR3 spans 14 residues. Germline V gene data show CDR1 as DFQATT and CDR2 as SNEGSKA (reference sequence). V dropped 4 bases and J dropped 4 bases, with 17 bases sitting between them. CDR3 bases: TGCAGTGCTATCGGTCGCCACAGGGCGTACGAGCAGTACTTC. Translation gives CSAIGRHRAYEQYF.

This clonotype was picked up many times. The chain couples TRBV18 to TRBJ2-3, with 10 bases fitting TRBD2. This CDR3 is 17 amino acids long. Germline CDR1 reads KGHSH; CDR2 reads LQKENI. V shed 5 bases and J 6 bases; nucleotides not matched to a gene: 14. CDR3 DNA sequence: TGTGCCAGCTCAGGGCTAGCGGGGGCCCTACAAGCGGATACGCAGTATTTT. Its translation is CASSGLAGALQADTQYF. Full variable domain (remainder filled in from reference TRBV18 and TRBJ2-3): NAGVMQNPRHLVRRRGQEARLRCSPMKGHSHVYWYRQLPEEGLKFMVYLQKENIIDESGMPKERFSAEFPKEGPSILRIQQVVRGDSAAYFCASSGLAGALQADTQYFGPGTRLTVL.

The chain joins TRBV7-2 to TRBJ1-5, with D unclear. Germline CDR1 SGHTA, CDR2 FQGNSA. This CDR3 spans 14 amino acids. V was trimmed by 5 bases and J by 0 bases, leaving 8 bases between them. The CDR3 here is CASSLYSSNQPQHF. The CDR3 region has the DNA TGTGCCAGCAGCCTTTACAGTAGCAATCAGCCCCAGCATTTT.

The chain uses TRBV5-1 and TRBJ2-6; D ambiguous. The V gene lost 4 bases and the J gene lost 3 bases, with 11 bases spanning the gap. Germline values: CDR1 SGHRS, CDR2 YFSETQ. The CDR3 totals 15 residues. The CDR3 DNA reads TGCGCCAGCAGCCCCAAGGGCGATGGGGCCAACGTCCTGACTTTC. This codes for CASSPKGDGANVLTF.

DNA of the CDR3: TGTGCCAGCAGCTTAGCTAGAACCGGGACAGGGAACGGCTACACCTTC. This translates into CASSLARTGTGNGYTF. This rearrangement joins TRBV7-9 to TRBJ1-2; 9 bases are shared with TRBD1. The CDR3 spans 16 residues. Per germline, CDR1 SEHNR and CDR2 FQNEAQ (reference sequence). J lost 8 bases, V lost 0 bases, and 10 bases had no gene match.

This clonotype has at least ten counts. The chain links TRBV6-2 or TRBV6-3 to TRBJ2-6, with 8 nucleotides matching TRBD1. Unmatched junction bases numbered 1, after V lost 6 bases and J lost 3 bases. Germline V gene lookup returns CDR1 MNHEY and CDR2 SVGEGT. The length of the CDR3 is 14 residues. CDR3 DNA: TGTGCCAGCAGCAGGGGGCGTGGGGCCAACGTCCTGACTTTC. Translation gives CASSRGRGANVLTF.

A few counts support this clonotype. The chain combines TRBV6-5 with TRBJ1-1, with D possibly being TRBD1 (6 bases). V was cut by 6 bases and J by 1 base, with 21 bases left in between. The CDR3 loop spans 17 amino acids. Germline loops: CDR1 MNHEY, CDR2 SVGAGI. Here the CDR3 reads CASSPNRVILGNTEAFF. CDR3 coding DNA: TGTGCCAGCAGCCCTAACAGGGTTATTCTAGGGAACACTGAAGCTTTCTTT.